The clone carrying this T cell receptor beta chain has just a few counts. What it recognizes is unknown. These data are taken from a study of beta chain features in type 1 diabetes. The sequenced template was cDNA made from the entire isolated RNA. Profiled with immunoSEQ multiplex PCR; TCRdb holds only in-frame clones, not every one. The sample has around 240,000 clones, approximately 16% seen once; the top ten hold about 0.085%. Study results and limitations: Moderately but significantly shorter TCRB CDR3s were found in Type 1 diabetes patients in all four CD4+ subsets.

Germline V gene data show CDR1 as SEHNR and CDR2 as FQNEAQ (reference sequence). This CDR3 is built from 12 residues. Trimming shortened V by 5 bases and J by 2 bases, and 6 bases separated the two germline ends. V gene TRBV7-9 combines with J gene TRBJ2-5; no definite D call. Specimen: naive CD4+ T cells from blood. The TCR sequence derives from a man younger than 40 with type 1 diabetes. The chain's CDR3 is CASSEAQETQYF. The CDR3, as DNA: TGTGCCAGCAGCGAGGCGCAAGAGACCCAGTACTTC. The full variable domain, with the rest looked up from reference TRBV7-9 and TRBJ2-5, is DTGVSQNPRHKITKRGQNVTFRCDPISEHNRLYWYRQTLGQGPEFLTYFQNEAQLEKSRLLSDRFSAERPKGSFSTLEIQRTEQGDSAMYLCASSEAQETQYFGPGTRLLVL.